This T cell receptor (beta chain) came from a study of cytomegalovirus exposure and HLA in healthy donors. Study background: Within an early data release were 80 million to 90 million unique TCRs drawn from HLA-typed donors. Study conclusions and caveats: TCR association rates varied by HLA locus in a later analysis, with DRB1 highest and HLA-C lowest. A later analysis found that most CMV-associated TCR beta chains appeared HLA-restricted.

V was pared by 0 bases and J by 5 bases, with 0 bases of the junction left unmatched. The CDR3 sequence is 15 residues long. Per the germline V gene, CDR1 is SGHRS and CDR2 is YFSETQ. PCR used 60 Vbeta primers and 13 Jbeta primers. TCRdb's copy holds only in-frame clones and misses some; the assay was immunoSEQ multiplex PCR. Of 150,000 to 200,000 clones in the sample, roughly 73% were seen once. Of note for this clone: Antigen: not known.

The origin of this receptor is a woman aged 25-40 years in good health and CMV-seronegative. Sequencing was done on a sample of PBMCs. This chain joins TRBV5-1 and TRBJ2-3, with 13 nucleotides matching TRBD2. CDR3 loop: CASSLGLAGGDTQYF. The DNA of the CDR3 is TGCGCCAGCAGCTTGGGACTAGCGGGGGGAGATACGCAGTATTTT.